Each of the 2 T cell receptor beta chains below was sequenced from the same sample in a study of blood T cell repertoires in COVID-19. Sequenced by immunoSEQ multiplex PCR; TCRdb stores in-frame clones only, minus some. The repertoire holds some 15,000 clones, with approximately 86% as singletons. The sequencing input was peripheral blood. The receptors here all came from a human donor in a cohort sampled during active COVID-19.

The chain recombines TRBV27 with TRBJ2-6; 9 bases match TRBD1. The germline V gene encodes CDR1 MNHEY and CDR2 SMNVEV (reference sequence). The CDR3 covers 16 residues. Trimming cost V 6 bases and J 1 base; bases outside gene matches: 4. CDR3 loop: CASSLTGGSGANVLTF. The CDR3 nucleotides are TGTGCCAGCAGCCTGACAGGGGGTTCTGGGGCCAACGTCCTGACTTTC. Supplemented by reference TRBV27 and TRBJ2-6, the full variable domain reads EAQVTQNPRYLITVTGKKLTVTCSQNMNHEYMSWYRQDPGLGLRQIYYSMNVEVTDKGDVPEGYKVSRKEKRNFPLILESPSPNQTSLYFCASSLTGGSGANVLTFGAGSRLTVL.

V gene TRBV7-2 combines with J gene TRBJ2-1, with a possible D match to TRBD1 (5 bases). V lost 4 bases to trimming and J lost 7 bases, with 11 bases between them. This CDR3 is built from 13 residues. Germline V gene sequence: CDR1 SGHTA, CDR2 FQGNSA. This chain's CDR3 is CASSWTTGNEQFF. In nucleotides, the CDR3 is TGTGCCAGCAGCTGGACCACAGGTAATGAGCAGTTCTTC.